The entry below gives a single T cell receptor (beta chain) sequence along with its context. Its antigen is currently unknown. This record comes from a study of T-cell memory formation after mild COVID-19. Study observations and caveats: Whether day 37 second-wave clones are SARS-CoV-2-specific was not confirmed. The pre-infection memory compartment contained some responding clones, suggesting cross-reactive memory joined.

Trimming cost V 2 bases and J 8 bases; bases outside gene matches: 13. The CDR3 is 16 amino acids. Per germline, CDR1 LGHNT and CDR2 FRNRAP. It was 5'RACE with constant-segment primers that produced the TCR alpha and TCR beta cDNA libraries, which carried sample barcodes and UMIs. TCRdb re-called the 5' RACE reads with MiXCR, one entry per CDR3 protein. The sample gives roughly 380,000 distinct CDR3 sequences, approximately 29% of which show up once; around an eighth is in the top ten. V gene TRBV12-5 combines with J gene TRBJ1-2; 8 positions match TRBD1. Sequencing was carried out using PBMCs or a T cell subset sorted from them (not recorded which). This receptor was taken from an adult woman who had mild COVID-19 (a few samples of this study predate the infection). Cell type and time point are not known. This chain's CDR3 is CASGLSPLTGAYGYTF. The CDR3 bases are TGTGCTAGTGGTTTGTCCCCCTTGACAGGGGCCTACGGCTACACCTTC.